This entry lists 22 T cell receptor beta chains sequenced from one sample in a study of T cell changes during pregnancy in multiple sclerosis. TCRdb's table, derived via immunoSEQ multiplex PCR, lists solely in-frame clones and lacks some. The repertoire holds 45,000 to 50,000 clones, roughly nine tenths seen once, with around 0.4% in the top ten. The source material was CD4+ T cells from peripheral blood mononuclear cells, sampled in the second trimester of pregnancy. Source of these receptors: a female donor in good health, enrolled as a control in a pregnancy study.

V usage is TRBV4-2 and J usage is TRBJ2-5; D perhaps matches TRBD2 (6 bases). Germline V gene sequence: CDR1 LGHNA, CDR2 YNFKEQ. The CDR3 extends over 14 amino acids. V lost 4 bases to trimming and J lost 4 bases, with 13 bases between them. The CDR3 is CASSPTGETETQYF. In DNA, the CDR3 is TGTGCCAGCAGCCCGACGGGGGAAACAGAGACCCAGTACTTC.

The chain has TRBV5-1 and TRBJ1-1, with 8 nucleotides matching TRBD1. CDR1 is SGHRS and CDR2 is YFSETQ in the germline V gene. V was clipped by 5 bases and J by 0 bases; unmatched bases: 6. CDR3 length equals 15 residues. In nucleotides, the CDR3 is TGCGCCAGCAGTTGGGCGACAGGGGTGAACACTGAAGCTTTCTTT. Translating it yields CASSWATGVNTEAFF.

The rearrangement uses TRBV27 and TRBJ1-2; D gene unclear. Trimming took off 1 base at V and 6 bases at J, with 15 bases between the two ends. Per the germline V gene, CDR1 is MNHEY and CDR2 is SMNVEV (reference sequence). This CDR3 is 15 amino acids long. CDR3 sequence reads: CASSLYRGVLDGYTF. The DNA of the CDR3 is TGTGCCAGCAGTTTATATCGGGGAGTTCTAGATGGCTACACCTTC.

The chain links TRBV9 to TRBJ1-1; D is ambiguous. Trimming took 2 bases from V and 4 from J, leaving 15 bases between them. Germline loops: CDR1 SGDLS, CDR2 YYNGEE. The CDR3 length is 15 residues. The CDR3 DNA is TGTGCCAGCAGCGTGGCCTCTTTCGGAGGCACTGAAGCTTTCTTT. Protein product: CASSVASFGGTEAFF.

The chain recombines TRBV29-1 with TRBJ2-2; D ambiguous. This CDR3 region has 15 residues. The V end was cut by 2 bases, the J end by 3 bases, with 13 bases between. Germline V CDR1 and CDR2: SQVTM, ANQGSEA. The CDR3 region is CSVEHPEVDTGELFF. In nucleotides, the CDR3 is TGCAGCGTTGAACATCCTGAGGTCGACACCGGGGAGCTGTTTTTT.

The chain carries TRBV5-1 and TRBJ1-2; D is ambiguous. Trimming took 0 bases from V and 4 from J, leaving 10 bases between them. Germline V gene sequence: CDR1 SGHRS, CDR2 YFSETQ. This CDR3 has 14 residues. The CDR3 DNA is TGCGCCAGCAGCTTGGATAGTCGTTCCTATGGCTACACCTTC. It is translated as CASSLDSRSYGYTF.

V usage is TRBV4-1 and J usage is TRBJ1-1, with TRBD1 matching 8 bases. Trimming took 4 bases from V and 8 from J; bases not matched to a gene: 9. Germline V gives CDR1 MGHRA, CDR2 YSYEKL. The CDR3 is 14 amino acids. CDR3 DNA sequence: TGCGCCAGCAGCCCACCCGGGACAGGAGTCGAAGCTTTCTTT. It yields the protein CASSPPGTGVEAFF.

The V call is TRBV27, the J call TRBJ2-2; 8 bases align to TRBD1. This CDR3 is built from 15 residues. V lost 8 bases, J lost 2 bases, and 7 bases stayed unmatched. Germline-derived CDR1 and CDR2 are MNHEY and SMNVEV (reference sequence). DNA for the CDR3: TGTGCCAGCCATCCCAGGGGGCTTAACACCGGGGAGCTGTTTTTT. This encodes CASHPRGLNTGELFF.

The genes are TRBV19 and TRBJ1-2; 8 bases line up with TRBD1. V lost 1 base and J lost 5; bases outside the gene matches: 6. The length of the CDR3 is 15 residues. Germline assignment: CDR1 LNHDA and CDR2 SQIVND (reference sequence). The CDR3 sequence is CASSIATQGAYGYTF. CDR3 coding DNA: TGTGCCAGTAGTATAGCTACTCAGGGGGCATATGGCTACACCTTC.

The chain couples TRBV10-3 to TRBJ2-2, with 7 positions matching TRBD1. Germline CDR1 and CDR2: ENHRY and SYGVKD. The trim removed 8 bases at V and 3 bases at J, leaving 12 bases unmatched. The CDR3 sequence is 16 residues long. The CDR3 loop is CAIGLGEGGDTGELFF. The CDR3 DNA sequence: TGTGCCATCGGTCTTGGGGAAGGGGGCGACACCGGGGAGCTGTTTTTT.

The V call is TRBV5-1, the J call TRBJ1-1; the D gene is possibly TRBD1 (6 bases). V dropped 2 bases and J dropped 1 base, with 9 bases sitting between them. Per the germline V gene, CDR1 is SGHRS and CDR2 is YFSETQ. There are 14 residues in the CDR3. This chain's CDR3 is CASSFTGRNTEAFF. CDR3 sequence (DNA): TGCGCCAGCAGCTTCACAGGGAGGAACACTGAAGCTTTCTTT.

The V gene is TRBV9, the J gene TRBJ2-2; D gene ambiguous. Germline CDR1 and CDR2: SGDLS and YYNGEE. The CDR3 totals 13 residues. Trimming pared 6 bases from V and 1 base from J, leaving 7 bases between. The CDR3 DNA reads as TGTGCCAGCACGGCAGGGAACACCGGGGAGCTGTTTTTT. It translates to CASTAGNTGELFF. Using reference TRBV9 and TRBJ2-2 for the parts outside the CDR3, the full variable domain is DSGVTQTPKHLITATGQRVTLRCSPRSGDLSVYWYQQSLDQGLQFLIQYYNGEERAKGNILERFSAQQFPDLHSELNLSSLELGDSALYFCASTAGNTGELFFGEGSRLTVL.

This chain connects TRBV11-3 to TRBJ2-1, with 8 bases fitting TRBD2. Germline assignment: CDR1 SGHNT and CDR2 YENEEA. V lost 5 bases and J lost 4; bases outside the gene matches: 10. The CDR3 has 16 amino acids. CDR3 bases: TGTGCCAGCAGCAAAGAGGGGCGGGGGGTGTACAATGAGCAGTTCTTC. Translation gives CASSKEGRGVYNEQFF.

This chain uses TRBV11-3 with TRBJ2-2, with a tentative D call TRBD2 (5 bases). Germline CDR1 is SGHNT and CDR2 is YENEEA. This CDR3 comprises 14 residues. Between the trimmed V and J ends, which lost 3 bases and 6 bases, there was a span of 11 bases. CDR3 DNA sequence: TGTGCCAGCAGCTTGTTCCGGGAAGCCGGGGAGCTGTTTTTT. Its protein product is CASSLFREAGELFF.

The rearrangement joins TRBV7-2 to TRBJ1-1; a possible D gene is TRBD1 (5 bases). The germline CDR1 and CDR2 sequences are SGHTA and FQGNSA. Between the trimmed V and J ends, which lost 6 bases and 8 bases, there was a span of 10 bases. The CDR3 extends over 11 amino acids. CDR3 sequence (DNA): TGTGCCAGCAGTCCAGGGATAGAAGCTTTCTTT. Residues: CASSPGIEAFF.

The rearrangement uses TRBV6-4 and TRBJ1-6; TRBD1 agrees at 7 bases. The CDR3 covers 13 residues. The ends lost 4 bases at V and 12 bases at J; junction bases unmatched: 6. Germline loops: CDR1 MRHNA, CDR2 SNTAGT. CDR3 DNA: TGTGCCAGCAGTGCGGGACAGACAGGACCCCTCCACTTT. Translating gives CASSAGQTGPLHF.

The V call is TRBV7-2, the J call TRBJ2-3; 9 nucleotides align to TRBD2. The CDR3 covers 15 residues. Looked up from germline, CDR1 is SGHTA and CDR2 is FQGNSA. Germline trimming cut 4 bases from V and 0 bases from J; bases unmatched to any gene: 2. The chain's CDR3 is CASSSSGTSTDTQYF. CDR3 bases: TGTGCCAGCAGCTCTAGCGGGACGAGCACAGATACGCAGTATTTT.

CDR3 sequence reads: CASSRLAGSKETQYF. CDR3 coding DNA: TGTGCCAGCAGTCGACTAGCGGGGAGTAAAGAGACCCAGTACTTC. The chain couples TRBV11-3 to TRBJ2-5, with 11 nucleotides matching TRBD2. With V trimmed by 6 bases and J by 3 bases, 6 bases remained unmatched. This CDR3 region has 15 residues. Looked up from germline, CDR1 is SGHNT and CDR2 is YENEEA.

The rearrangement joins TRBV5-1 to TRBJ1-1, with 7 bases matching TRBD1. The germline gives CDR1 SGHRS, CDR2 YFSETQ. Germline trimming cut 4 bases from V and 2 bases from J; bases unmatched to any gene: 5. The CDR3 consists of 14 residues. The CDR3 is CASSPGTVNTEAFF. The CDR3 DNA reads TGCGCCAGCAGCCCCGGGACAGTCAACACTGAAGCTTTCTTT.

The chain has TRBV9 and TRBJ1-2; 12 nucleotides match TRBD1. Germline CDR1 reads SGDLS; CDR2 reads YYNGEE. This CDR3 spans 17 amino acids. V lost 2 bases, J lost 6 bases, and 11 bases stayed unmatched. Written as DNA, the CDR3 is TGTGCCAGCAGCGTTGGCTCGGGGACAGGGGGCCGCGATGGCTACACCTTC. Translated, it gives CASSVGSGTGGRDGYTF.

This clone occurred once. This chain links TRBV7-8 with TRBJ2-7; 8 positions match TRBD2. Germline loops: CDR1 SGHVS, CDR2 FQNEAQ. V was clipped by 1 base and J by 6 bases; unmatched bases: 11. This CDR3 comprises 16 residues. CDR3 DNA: TGTGCCAGCAGCTTAGTATTACTAGCGGTTCAAGGCGAGCAGTACTTC. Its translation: CASSLVLLAVQGEQYF.

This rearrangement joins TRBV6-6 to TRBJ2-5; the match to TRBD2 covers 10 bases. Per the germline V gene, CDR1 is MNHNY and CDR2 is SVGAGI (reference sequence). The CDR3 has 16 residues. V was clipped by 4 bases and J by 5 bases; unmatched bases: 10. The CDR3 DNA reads TGTGCCAGCAGTTTCATAGCGGGGGGTGCCCTGGAGACCCAGTACTTC. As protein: CASSFIAGGALETQYF.